Below are 23 T cell receptor beta chains sequenced from a single sample in a study of cytomegalovirus exposure and HLA in healthy donors. The PCR was carried out with 60 Vbeta primers and 13 Jbeta primers. TCRdb's table, derived via immunoSEQ multiplex PCR, lists solely in-frame clones and lacks some. This sample has 98,000 or so clones, with about three quarters found just once. Input material: PBMCs. Every receptor here comes from a woman aged 18-35 years in good health and CMV-seropositive.

The count of this clone is one. One junction end disagrees with the germline gene, perhaps due to a read error. This chain uses TRBV27 with TRBJ2-2; 9 bases fit TRBD2. CDR3 length: 17 residues. CDR1 and CDR2 (germline): MNHEY, SMNVEV (reference sequence). As DNA, the CDR3 is TGTGCCAGCAGTCGGGGCCGACCGGGACTAGCTTCCCGGGGAGCTGTTTTT. This encodes CASSRGRPGLASRGAVF.

This clone was found a few times. The V call is TRBV25-1, the J call TRBJ2-5; tentative D call: TRBD1 (6 bases). Germline CDR1 reads MGHDK; CDR2 reads SYGVNS. The CDR3 spans 12 residues. Trimming cost V 8 bases and J 5 bases, with 12 bases left between them. The chain's CDR3 is CASGGQRETQYF. DNA for the CDR3: TGTGCCAGCGGCGGACAGCGGGAGACCCAGTACTTC.

The chain couples TRBV2 to TRBJ2-5, with D possibly being TRBD2 (6 bases). Per germline, CDR1 SNHLY and CDR2 FYNNEI. The CDR3 contains 15 residues. The V and J ends lost 3 bases and 4 bases respectively, with 15 bases between them. This CDR3 is CASSEGFSGRETQYF. CDR3 coding DNA: TGTGCCAGCAGTGAGGGGTTTAGCGGTAGAGAGACCCAGTACTTC.

This rearrangement joins TRBV19 to TRBJ1-5, with TRBD1 as a possible D gene (5 bases). There are 13 residues in the CDR3. From germline, CDR1 is LNHDA and CDR2 SQIVND (reference sequence). V was clipped by 9 bases and J by 5 bases, with 14 bases between them. The CDR3 DNA is TGTGCCAGCCGAGGGGAGGGCTATCAGCCCCAGCATTTT. This codes for CASRGEGYQPQHF.

This clone was recorded a few times. The V gene is TRBV6-1, the J gene TRBJ1-4, with 9 bases that match TRBD1. Unmatched junction bases numbered 10, after V lost 0 bases and J lost 8 bases. Germline lookup yields CDR1 MNHNS and CDR2 SASEGT. The CDR3 sequence is 17 residues long. In DNA form, the CDR3 reads TGTGCCAGCAGTGAAGCAGGGACAGGGAGTGGGTGGGAAAAACTGTTTTTT. Its protein product is CASSEAGTGSGWEKLFF.

V and J are TRBV5-1 and TRBJ2-3; D is perhaps TRBD1 (5 bases). The CDR3 length is 16 residues. The V end lost 0 bases, the J end lost 3 bases, and 14 bases lay between the germline ends. Germline V gene sequence: CDR1 SGHRS, CDR2 YFSETQ. CDR3 bases: TGCGCCAGCAGCTTGGTCGGCAGGGTGGAGACAGATACGCAGTATTTT. It encodes CASSLVGRVETDTQYF.

This chain links TRBV7-8 with TRBJ2-1, with a tentative D call TRBD2 (6 bases). The CDR3 has 17 amino acids. V dropped 5 bases and J dropped 10 bases, with 27 bases sitting between them. Germline loops: CDR1 SGHVS, CDR2 FQNEAQ. This CDR3 reads CASSQGDPGLVSGEQFF. DNA for the CDR3: TGTGCCAGCAGCCAAGGAGACCCGGGACTTGTCTCTGGAGAGCAGTTCTTC. The entire variable domain, with the rest obtained from reference TRBV7-8 and TRBJ2-1, is as follows: GAGVSQSPRYKVAKRGQDVALRCDPISGHVSLFWYQQALGQGPEFLTYFQNEAQLDKSGLPSDRFFAERPEGSVSTLKIQRTQQEDSAVYLCASSQGDPGLVSGEQFFGPGTRLTVL.

This rearrangement joins TRBV5-1 to TRBJ2-3, with TRBD2 identical over 7 bases. This CDR3 has 15 amino acids. Germline V CDR1 and CDR2: SGHRS, YFSETQ. The trim removed 6 bases at V and 2 bases at J, leaving 9 bases unmatched. DNA for the CDR3: TGCGCCAGCACCGCCCTCGGGACTACCACAGATACGCAGTATTTT. This gives the protein CASTALGTTTDTQYF.

The chain has TRBV10-3 and TRBJ2-1; maybe TRBD2 (6 bases). Germline CDR1 reads ENHRY; CDR2 reads SYGVKD. Trimming left V 2 bases short and J 5 bases short, with 10 bases between. CDR3 length: 14 residues. This chain's CDR3 is CAISEIGGNNEQFF. The CDR3 DNA sequence: TGTGCCATCAGTGAGATCGGGGGAAACAATGAGCAGTTCTTC.

This clone has a handful of counts. The V gene is TRBV9, the J gene TRBJ1-4, with 7 bases lining up with TRBD1. The CDR3 spans 15 residues. J was trimmed by 7 bases and V by 3 bases; bases with no gene match: 9. The V gene's germline CDR1 is SGDLS and CDR2 YYNGEE. The CDR3 DNA follows: TGTGCCAGCAGCGAAACAGGGACAGTGGGTGAAAAACTGTTTTTT. This sequence encodes CASSETGTVGEKLFF. Complete variable domain (other parts from reference TRBV9 and TRBJ1-4): DSGVTQTPKHLITATGQRVTLRCSPRSGDLSVYWYQQSLDQGLQFLIQYYNGEERAKGNILERFSAQQFPDLHSELNLSSLELGDSALYFCASSETGTVGEKLFFGSGTQLSVL.

The chain employs TRBV5-6 and TRBJ1-3; possible D gene TRBD1, 5 bases. The germline V and J ends were trimmed by 5 bases and 0 bases, with 15 bases remaining between them. Looked up from germline, CDR1 is SGHDT and CDR2 is YYEEEE. The CDR3 sequence is 16 residues long. The DNA for the CDR3 is TGTGCCAGCAGTCTCTCAGGGCTGTACTCTGGAAACACCATATATTTT. This translates into CASSLSGLYSGNTIYF.

This clone was detected a few times. V gene TRBV30 combines with J gene TRBJ2-1; D perhaps matches TRBD1 (6 bases). CDR3 length: 16 amino acids. CDR1 and CDR2 (germline): GTSNPN, SVGIG (reference sequence). Trimming stripped 0 bases from V and 3 bases from J, with 15 bases between. The CDR3 reads CAWSVGGLAGYNEQFF. In nucleotides, the CDR3 is TGTGCCTGGAGTGTAGGGGGTCTAGCAGGCTACAATGAGCAGTTCTTC.

The chain couples TRBV4-2 to TRBJ2-3, with D maybe TRBD2 (6 bases). Trimming took 1 base from V and 4 from J, leaving 15 bases between them. CDR3 length: 16 amino acids. CDR1 and CDR2 from the germline V gene are LGHNA and YNFKEQ. This chain's CDR3 is CASSQGRRVPSDTQYF. CDR3 in DNA: TGTGCCAGCAGCCAAGGTAGGAGGGTCCCGTCAGATACGCAGTATTTT.

This chain links TRBV9 with TRBJ1-2; TRBD1 aligns across 11 bases. Germline CDR1 and CDR2: SGDLS and YYNGEE. The trim removed 7 bases at V and 3 bases at J, leaving 2 bases unmatched. The CDR3 contains 13 residues. The DNA of the CDR3 is TGTGCCAGCCAGGGACAGGGGGACTATGGCTACACCTTC. It specifies CASQGQGDYGYTF. The entire variable domain, with the rest obtained from reference TRBV9 and TRBJ1-2, is as follows: DSGVTQTPKHLITATGQRVTLRCSPRSGDLSVYWYQQSLDQGLQFLIQYYNGEERAKGNILERFSAQQFPDLHSELNLSSLELGDSALYFCASQGQGDYGYTFGSGTRLTVV.

The rearrangement joins TRBV18 to TRBJ2-1; 8 bases agree with TRBD1. This CDR3 has 13 amino acids. V dropped 3 bases and J dropped 5; count of bases not matched to a gene: 0. The germline CDR1 and CDR2 sequences are KGHSH and LQKENI. The CDR3 spells CASSPTGDNEQFF. The CDR3 nucleotides read TGTGCCAGCTCACCGACAGGGGACAATGAGCAGTTCTTC.

The chain couples TRBV16 to TRBJ2-1; D gene uncertain. V dropped 0 bases and J dropped 10 bases, with 4 bases sitting between them. The CDR3 consists of 11 residues. CDR1 and CDR2 from the germline V gene are KGHSY and FQNENV. Written as DNA, the CDR3 is TGTGCCAGCAGCCAATCCCGGGAGCAGTTCTTC. Its translation is CASSQSREQFF. The entire variable domain, with the rest obtained from reference TRBV16 and TRBJ2-1, is as follows: GEEVAQTPKHLVRGEGQKAKLYCAPIKGHSYVFWYQQVLKNEFKFLISFQNENVFDETGMPKERFSAKCLPNSPCSLEIQATKLEDSAVYFCASSQSREQFFGPGTRLTVL.

This chain links TRBV5-1 with TRBJ2-2; possibly TRBD2 for D (6 bases). This CDR3 region has 14 residues. V lost 4 bases and J 8 bases, leaving 15 bases between the germline ends. From germline, CDR1 is SGHRS and CDR2 YFSETQ. CDR3 amino acids: CASSLPTSLGELFF. The CDR3 region has the DNA TGCGCCAGCAGCCTACCGACTAGTCTAGGGGAGCTGTTTTTT.

This clone was counted only a few times. Other DNA variants within this sample encode the same CDR3. The chain carries TRBV5-1 and TRBJ2-5, with 12 positions matching TRBD1. The V gene's germline CDR1 is SGHRS and CDR2 YFSETQ. This CDR3 comprises 16 residues. Losses at the gene ends were 0 bases for V and 4 bases for J; bases not matched to a gene: 4. The CDR3: CASSLEGQGAGETQYF. For the CDR3, the DNA is TGCGCCAGCAGCTTGGAGGGACAGGGGGCGGGAGAGACCCAGTACTTC.

V usage is TRBV5-1 and J usage is TRBJ2-7, with 8 nucleotides matching TRBD1. Per germline, CDR1 SGHRS and CDR2 YFSETQ. The V segment lost 0 bases and the J segment 7 bases; nucleotides outside the gene matches: 12. The CDR3 is made up of 16 amino acids. DNA of the CDR3: TGCGCCAGCAGCTTGGTGGCGACAGGGGAATCTCGAGAGCAGTACTTC. Residues: CASSLVATGESREQYF. The full variable domain, completed using reference TRBV5-1 and TRBJ2-7, is KAGVTQTPRYLIKTRGQQVTLSCSPISGHRSVSWYQQTPGQGLQFLFEYFSETQRNKGNFPGRFSGRQFSNSRSEMNVSTLELGDSALYLCASSLVATGESREQYFGPGTRLTVT.

This clone was counted a few times. J is TRBJ1-4 and V is TRBV7-9; D is ambiguous. The V gene's germline CDR1 is SEHNR and CDR2 FQNEAQ (reference sequence). This CDR3 contains 15 residues. V was cut by 5 bases and J by 7 bases, with 17 bases left in between. The CDR3 protein is CASSASRLRGEKLFF. As DNA, the CDR3 is TGTGCCAGCAGCGCCTCTAGACTCCGCGGTGAAAAACTGTTTTTT.

This rearrangement joins TRBV28 to TRBJ1-5, with a weak D call TRBD1 (5 bases). The germline V gene has CDR1 MDHEN and CDR2 SYDVKM. V was cut by 6 bases and J by 2 bases, with 11 bases left in between. The CDR3 totals 14 residues. The CDR3 spells CASSDRQRNQPQHF. CDR3 DNA: TGTGCCAGCAGCGACCGACAGCGCAATCAGCCCCAGCATTTT.

This chain uses TRBV5-6 with TRBJ1-2; TRBD1 aligns across 7 bases. V lost 7 bases and J lost 4; bases outside the gene matches: 4. The V gene's germline CDR1 is SGHDT and CDR2 YYEEEE. This CDR3 contains 12 residues. CDR3 sequence: CASGGGGYGYTF. CDR3 sequence (DNA): TGTGCCAGCGGAGGGGGCGGCTATGGCTACACCTTC.

V usage is TRBV27 and J usage is TRBJ1-4, with 7 bases lining up with TRBD1. Germline values: CDR1 MNHEY, CDR2 SMNVEV (reference sequence). This CDR3 comprises 14 residues. The V gene end was trimmed by 0 bases and the J gene end by 8 bases; junction bases not matched to a gene: 3. As DNA, the CDR3 is TGTGCCAGCAGTTTATCCCAGGGGGGAGAAAAACTGTTTTTT. Its translation is CASSLSQGGEKLFF. Supplemented by reference TRBV27 and TRBJ1-4, the full variable domain reads EAQVTQNPRYLITVTGKKLTVTCSQNMNHEYMSWYRQDPGLGLRQIYYSMNVEVTDKGDVPEGYKVSRKEKRNFPLILESPSPNQTSLYFCASSLSQGGEKLFFGSGTQLSVL.